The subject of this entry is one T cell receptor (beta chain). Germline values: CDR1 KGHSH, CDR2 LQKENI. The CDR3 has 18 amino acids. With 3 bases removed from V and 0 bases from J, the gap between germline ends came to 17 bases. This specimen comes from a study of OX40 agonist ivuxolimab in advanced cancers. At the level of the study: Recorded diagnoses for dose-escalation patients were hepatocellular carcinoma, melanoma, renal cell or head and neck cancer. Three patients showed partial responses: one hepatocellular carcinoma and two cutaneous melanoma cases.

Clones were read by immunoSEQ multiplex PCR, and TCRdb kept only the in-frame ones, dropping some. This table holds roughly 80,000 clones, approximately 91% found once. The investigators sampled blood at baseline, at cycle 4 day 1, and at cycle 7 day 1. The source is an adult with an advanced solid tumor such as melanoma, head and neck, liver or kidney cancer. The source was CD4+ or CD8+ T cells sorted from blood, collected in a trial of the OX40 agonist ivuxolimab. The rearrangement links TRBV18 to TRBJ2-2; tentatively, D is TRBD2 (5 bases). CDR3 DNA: TGTGCCAGCTCACCTTGGGATCGGAGGACCGCGAACACCGGGGAGCTGTTTTTT. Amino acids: CASSPWDRRTANTGELFF.